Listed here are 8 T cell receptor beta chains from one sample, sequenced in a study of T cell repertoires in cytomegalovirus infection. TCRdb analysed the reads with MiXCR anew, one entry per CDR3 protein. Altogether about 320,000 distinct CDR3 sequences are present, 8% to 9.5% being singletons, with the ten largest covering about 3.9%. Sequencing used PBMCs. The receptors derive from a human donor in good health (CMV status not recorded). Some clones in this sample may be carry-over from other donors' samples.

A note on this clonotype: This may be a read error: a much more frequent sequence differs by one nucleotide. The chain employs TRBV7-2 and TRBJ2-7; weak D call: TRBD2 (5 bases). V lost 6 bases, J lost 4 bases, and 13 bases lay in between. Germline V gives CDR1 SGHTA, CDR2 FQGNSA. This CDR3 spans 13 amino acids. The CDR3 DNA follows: TGTGCCAGCAGGTACAGAACGGGGTACGAGCAGTACTTC. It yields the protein CASRYRTGYEQYF.

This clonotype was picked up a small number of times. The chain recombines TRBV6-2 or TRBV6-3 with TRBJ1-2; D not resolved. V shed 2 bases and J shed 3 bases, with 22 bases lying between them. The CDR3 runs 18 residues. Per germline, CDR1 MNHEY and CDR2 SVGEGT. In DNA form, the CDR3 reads TGTGCCAGCAGTTACCCTCGCTTGAACCCGCCCCAGGACTATGGCTACACCTTC. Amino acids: CASSYPRLNPPQDYGYTF.

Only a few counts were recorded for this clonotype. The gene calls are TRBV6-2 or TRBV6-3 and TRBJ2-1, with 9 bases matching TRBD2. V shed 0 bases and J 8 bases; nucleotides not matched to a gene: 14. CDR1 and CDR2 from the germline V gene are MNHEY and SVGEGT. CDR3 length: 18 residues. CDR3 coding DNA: TGTGCCAGCAGTTACTCCCCGGGACTAGCCCAACTAATGGATGAGCAGTTCTTC. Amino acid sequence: CASSYSPGLAQLMDEQFF.

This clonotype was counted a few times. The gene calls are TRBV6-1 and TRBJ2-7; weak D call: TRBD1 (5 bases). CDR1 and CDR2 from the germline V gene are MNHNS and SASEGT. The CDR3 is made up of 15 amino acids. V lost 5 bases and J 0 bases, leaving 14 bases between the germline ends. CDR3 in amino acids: CASSRTHPSSYEQYF. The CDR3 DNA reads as TGTGCCAGCAGTCGGACACACCCGAGCTCCTACGAGCAGTACTTC.

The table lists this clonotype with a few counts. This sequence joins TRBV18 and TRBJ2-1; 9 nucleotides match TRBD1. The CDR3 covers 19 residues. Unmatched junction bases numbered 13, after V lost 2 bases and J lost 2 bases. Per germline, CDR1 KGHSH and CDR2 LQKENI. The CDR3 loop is CASSPKIPDRGTTYNEQFF. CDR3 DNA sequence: TGTGCCAGCTCACCAAAAATTCCGGACAGGGGCACAACCTACAATGAGCAGTTCTTC. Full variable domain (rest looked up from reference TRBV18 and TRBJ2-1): NAGVMQNPRHLVRRRGQEARLRCSPMKGHSHVYWYRQLPEEGLKFMVYLQKENIIDESGMPKERFSAEFPKEGPSILRIQQVVRGDSAAYFCASSPKIPDRGTTYNEQFFGPGTRLTVL.

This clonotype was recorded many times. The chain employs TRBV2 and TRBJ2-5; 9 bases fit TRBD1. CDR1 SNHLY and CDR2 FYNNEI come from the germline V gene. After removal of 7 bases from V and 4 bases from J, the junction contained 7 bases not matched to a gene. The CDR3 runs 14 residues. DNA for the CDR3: TGTGCCAGCACGAGGACAGGGGCAGGAGAGACCCAGTACTTC. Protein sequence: CASTRTGAGETQYF.

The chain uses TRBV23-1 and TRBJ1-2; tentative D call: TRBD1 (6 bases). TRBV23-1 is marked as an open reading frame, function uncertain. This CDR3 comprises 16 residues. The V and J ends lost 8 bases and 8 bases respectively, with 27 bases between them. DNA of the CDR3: TGCGCCAGCGCCAAAACAAGGACGGACAGCTCTCGAGGCTACACCTTC. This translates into CASAKTRTDSSRGYTF.

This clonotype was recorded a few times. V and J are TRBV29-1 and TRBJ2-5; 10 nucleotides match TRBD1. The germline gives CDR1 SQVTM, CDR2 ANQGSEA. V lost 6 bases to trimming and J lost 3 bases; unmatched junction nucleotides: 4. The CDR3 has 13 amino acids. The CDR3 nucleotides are TGCAGCGTAGAGGACAGGGGGGAAGAGACCCAGTACTTC. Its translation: CSVEDRGEETQYF.